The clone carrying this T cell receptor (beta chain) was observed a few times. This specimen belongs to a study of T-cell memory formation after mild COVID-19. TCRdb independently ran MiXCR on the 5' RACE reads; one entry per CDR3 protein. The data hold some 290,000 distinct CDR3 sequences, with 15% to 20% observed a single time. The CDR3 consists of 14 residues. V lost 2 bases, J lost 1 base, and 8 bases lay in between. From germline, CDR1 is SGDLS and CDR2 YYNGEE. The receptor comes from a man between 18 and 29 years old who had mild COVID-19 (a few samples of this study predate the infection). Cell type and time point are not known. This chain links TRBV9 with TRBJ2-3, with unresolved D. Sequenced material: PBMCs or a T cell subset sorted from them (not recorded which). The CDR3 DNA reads TGTGCCAGCAGCGTGGACGGACGCACAGATACGCAGTATTTT. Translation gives CASSVDGRTDTQYF.